This T cell receptor (beta chain) was observed in a study of blood T cells in healthy people across ages. Study-wide findings and caveats: It was the long-lived donors that had more naive CD4+ cells and higher diversity than aged donors.

A second PCR, run for roughly 7 to 12 cycles, used a sample-barcoded 5' primer plus a J-beta primer mix. Each CDR3 protein gets one entry after TCRdb re-called the 5' RACE reads with MiXCR. The sample holds approximately 850,000 distinct CDR3 sequences, around 42% seen once. As for this clonotype: What it recognizes is unknown.

This CDR3 contains 17 residues. The V segment lost 4 bases and the J segment 0 bases; nucleotides outside the gene matches: 10. In germline, CDR1 is MNHEY, CDR2 SVGAGI. The sample comprised blood. The genes are TRBV6-5 and TRBJ1-2; TRBD1 aligns across 8 bases. This TCR came from a man aged 60-69 years in good health. This CDR3 is CASSSLGQGRSNYGYTF. The CDR3 coding sequence is TGTGCCAGCAGTTCCCTTGGACAGGGCCGATCTAACTATGGCTACACCTTC.